This TCR beta chain is drawn from a study of cytomegalovirus exposure and HLA in healthy donors (dated by TCRdb to 2015 to 2018). Background for the entire study: According to an earlier analysis of a few hundred of the donors, about 170 million T cells yielded some 120 million unique TCR beta sequences and about 300 Gb of sequence data. An earlier analysis of approximately 630 of the donors applied high-throughput TCR beta sequencing to assess whether each TCR beta V gene segment acted as functional or pseudogenic. The study was designed to test whether signatures of past pathogen exposure could be identified by cataloging public T cell receptors. An early release that covered around 590 HLA-typed donors contained 300 to 350 gigabases of sequencing data and about 93 million unique TCR sequences. Typing coverage differed by locus: A, B, C, DRB1 and DQB1 were typed in roughly 620-630 donors, DQA1 in about 500, DPA1 in 600 to 610, and DPB1 in roughly 470. High-throughput TCR immunosequencing, statistical association of individual TCRs with disease status, and machine learning were combined to predict cytomegalovirus infection status. HLA typing covered class I and class II loci at four-digit resolution. The study profiled the T cell repertoires of more than 500 subjects by immunosequencing and related them to cytomegalovirus serostatus. A separate validation cohort of some 130 different subjects was used in addition to the 666-subject first cohort. Rather than using new phenotypic data, the later analysis identified candidate immune exposures from TCR beta sequences and from how often those sequences occurred across donors. A handful of DR-DQ haplotypes were handled as single units for association and clustering because linkage in the cohort was strong. Donor age, sex, ethnicity and CMV serostatus were compiled alongside the repertoire data. In a later analysis, previously published TCR beta repertoires from hundreds of donors were re-analyzed and high-resolution HLA genotyping was added so that TCR occurrence patterns could be studied. Among the roughly 370 genotyped donors, around 81% belonged to the genetic ancestry cluster associated with self-reported Caucasian donors. A later genetic analysis took genome-wide SNP genotypes for about 55% of the 666 donors and used that subset as a discovery cohort. All discovery cohort repertoires had been generated using a single sequencing platform. On average, around 240,000 unique TCR beta nucleotide sequences were sequenced per donor among about 400 genotyped donors of the cohort, with about 17% of those sequences being non-productive.

Beyond this particular receptor, the publication reports: It was suggested by the authors that the approach could potentially be generalized to other disease states and immunological phenotypes. Specific HLA alleles were associated with 15,000 to 20,000 TCR beta sequences at a false discovery rate of 0.05 in a later analysis. Because HLA typing was unavailable for some donors at each locus, only the typed subset was used in association tests. Immune exposure information for the cohort was limited to CMV serostatus. The presence/absence analyses assumed that sequencing depth was roughly uniform across donors, and that assumption may not be true. Most TCR sequences were seen in very few donors, while some public TCRs were found in many individuals. A cluster of highly shared sequence variants was judged likely to be a technical artifact of the sequencing pipeline. A later genetic analysis associated a missense DCLRE1C variant with V-gene and J-gene trimming of TCR beta chains, and an independent cohort replicated the association. A later analysis found that TCR association rates varied across HLA loci, with DRB1 alleles showing the most associated TCRs and HLA-C alleles the fewest. A later analysis reported that several top co-occurrence clusters appeared linked to parvovirus B19, influenza, CMV and Epstein-Barr virus. Only TCR beta chains were sequenced in this cohort, and the absence of alpha or paired-chain data limited detectable features. According to a later genetic analysis, donors in an Asian-associated ancestry cluster had fewer N-insertions in productive TCRs than the approximately 650-donor mean. When HLA alleles, especially DR and DQ, strongly co-occurred, attributing TCR associations to individual alleles was difficult. A further reported finding was that TCR beta sequences accurately predicted the HLA-A and HLA-B alleles for most subjects in the first cohort. In an earlier analysis of about 550 of the donors, most TCR beta V segments were observed in productive rearrangements about 90% or about 30% of the time, broadly matching IMGT annotations. Linkage disequilibrium might explain the correlated functional status among segregating V segments, but an unknown experimental factor could not be ruled out. Cytomegalovirus status was reported to be diagnosed by the classifier with high specificity and sensitivity in both the original and validation cohorts. A later analysis found that HLA-associated TCR beta chains were more clonally expanded and had lower generation probabilities than equally common non-associated chains. In vitro tests confirmed that a few of the cytomegalovirus-associated TCR beta chains recognize cytomegalovirus antigens. In a later analysis, most CMV-associated TCR beta chains were found to appear HLA-restricted, with HLA associations seemingly driven largely by CMV exposure. Because counts were too low, seventeen rarely observed V segments, including chromosome 9 orphons, were left out of the earlier analysis of over 550 of the donors. Some IMGT-functional V segments, including TRBV6-2 and TRBV6-3, could not be distinguished by the 87-base-pair reads and were therefore excluded. The study gave a list of over 150 TCR beta chains associated with cytomegalovirus.

Libraries were made using the immunoSEQ multiplex PCR assay. For the multiplex PCR, a mixture combining 60 forward primers for TCR Vbeta segments and 13 reverse primers for TCR Jbeta segments was used. Amplification of the CDR3 region of rearranged TCR beta genes was performed with a multiplex PCR assay on genomic DNA. The amplified TCR beta libraries were sequenced on the Illumina HiSeq System as 87-base-pair reads. The original pipeline was this. A later analysis counted approximately 74 million unique TCR beta chains across the 650 to 700 repertoires, and some 11 million of these chains were shared by at least two donors. Raw reads were error-corrected and collapsed into unique sequences by a nearest-neighbor algorithm in which closely related sequences were merged to remove PCR and sequencing errors. Alignment of CDR3 sequences to IMGT reference sequences was used to assign V, D and J gene segments. For a sequence to be retained, a match of at least six nucleotides was required to both a V gene segment and a J gene segment. Rearrangements were classified as productive when the CDR3 lacked stop codons and remained in frame with V and J, and all other rearrangements were classified as non-productive. Following IMGT convention, CDR3 was defined as the stretch from the second conserved V-encoded cysteine up to the conserved J-encoded phenylalanine. In an earlier analysis of around 600 of the donors, sequences lacking an unambiguous match to a single V gene segment were excluded. In an earlier analysis of approximately 560 of the donors, a V segment was called functional when productive rearrangements were above 56.7%, and segregating when the standard deviation between donors exceeded 5%. A statistical classification framework was developed to diagnose cytomegalovirus status using the catalog of TCR beta chain sequences. In a later analysis, V and J genes were assigned by comparing TCR nucleotide sequences against IMGT/GENE-DB human TR gene sequences. Using the TCRdist pipeline, a later analysis assigned CDR3 sequences along with most-parsimonious VDJ recombination scenarios. In a later analysis, each TCR beta chain was defined by its CDR3 amino acid sequence together with its V-gene family, and reads lacking a unique V-gene family were excluded. A later analysis removed 450 to 600 highly shared, low-generation-probability nucleotide sequences to deal with suspected cross-contamination and a sequencing artifact. In a later analysis, a clonal expansion index for each public chain was calculated from normalized within-repertoire ranks of inferred template counts. A later analysis computed generation probabilities with a VDJ recombination model fitted to out-of-frame rearrangements, and checked the results against IGoR. In a later analysis, TCR-TCR, TCR-HLA and TCR-CMV co-occurrence was scored with hypergeometric tests, and a repertoire-size bias correction was applied to TCR pairs. A later analysis estimated false discovery rates by permuting HLA or CMV assignments 20 times. In a later analysis, co-occurring TCRs were grouped with DBSCAN, and TCRdist sequence similarity was added when clustering was performed within HLA-allele-positive subsets. For co-occurrence clustering, repertoires with fewer than 30,000 or more than 120,000 public chains were excluded, along with roughly 5 repertoires with anomalous nucleotide sharing. Not all clones reach the TCRdb copy of this immuneACCESS table, which keeps in-frame sequences only. Checked studies attribute under half of the gap to unresolved V genes and leave the rest unexplained. V and J calls and clone size come straight from that table; D and trimming were deduced from the DNA. This sample is represented by some 250,000 clones; 80% to 85% of them were singletons. The ten most abundant clones make up approximately 8.4% of the sample.

The cohort comprised 666 healthy bone marrow donors. At the time of sampling, all cohort members were nominally healthy, though unrecorded immune exposures were likely present. The donor was CMV seropositive and was included in the group of 290 or so seropositive cohort members. Each donor provided a peripheral blood sample, and peripheral blood mononuclear cells were used for TCR beta sequencing. Genomic DNA extraction from the blood cell samples was performed with the Qiagen DNeasy Blood Extraction Kit. The CDR3 has 13 amino acids, counting the end cysteine and phenylalanine. Only the CDR3 region is kept as DNA, spanning 39 bases read in frame from base 1. According to the germline V gene (reference sequence), CDR1 reads SEHNR and CDR2 reads FQNEAQ. After removal of 2 bases from V and 7 bases from J, the junction retains 4 bases not matched to a gene. This clone was seen a single time. The antigen it recognizes is unknown. One base away there is no much larger clone; base qualities are not given.

This clonotype originated in a woman aged 55-75 years in good health and CMV-seropositive. This chain is built from TRBV7-9 and TRBJ1-1, and TRBD1 matches 7 of the central bases. The sample was PBMCs. This receptor has the CDR3 CASSLPGGREAFF. Here is the DNA: TGTGCCAGCAGCTTACCAGGGGGACGTGAAGCTTTCTTT.